This TCR beta chain emerged from a study of cytomegalovirus exposure and HLA in healthy donors. The study, taken as a whole, reports: With later analysis, a missense DCLRE1C variant became linked to TCR beta V- and J-gene trimming. Later analysis suggested most CMV-associated TCR beta chains were HLA-restricted.

PCR amplification relied on 60 Vbeta primers (plus 13 Jbeta primers). The method was immunoSEQ multiplex PCR; TCRdb's version includes in-frame clones alone and lacks a portion of them. The repertoire table contains 100,000 to 150,000 clones. Germline CDR1 SNHLY, CDR2 FYNNEI. The CDR3 extends over 12 amino acids. Trimming removed 8 bases from V and 11 bases from J, with 18 bases in between. Though nominally healthy at sampling, donors likely had unrecorded immune exposures. Concerning this clone: The antigen remains undetermined.

This receptor was taken from a man between 18 and 29 years old in good health and CMV-seronegative. J is TRBJ1-1 and V is TRBV2, with D perhaps matching TRBD1 (5 bases). Material for sequencing was PBMCs. The CDR3 sequence: CASSLGLPDAFF. The CDR3 DNA reads as TGTGCCAGCTCCTTGGGACTCCCGGACGCTTTCTTT.